What follows are 3 T cell receptor beta chains derived from one specimen sequenced in a study of T cell responses to AZD1222 COVID-19 vaccine. The method was immunoSEQ multiplex PCR; TCRdb's version includes in-frame clones alone and lacks a portion of them. The sample has fewer than 150,000 clones; approximately 90% are singletons. The source was peripheral blood, collected 28 days after the second AZD1222 dose. The receptors were gathered from an adult who received the AZD1222 COVID-19 vaccine.

The J gene is TRBJ2-1, the V gene TRBV14, with 15 bases that match TRBD2. Germline CDR1 reads SGHDN; CDR2 reads FVKESK. CDR3 size: 15 residues. With 8 bases clipped from V and 9 bases from J, the junction kept 8 bases outside the gene matches. As DNA, the CDR3 is TGTGCCAGCTCGTCAGGACTAGCGGGGGGGAGTGAGCAGTTCTTC. Its translation: CASSSGLAGGSEQFF.

The rearrangement links TRBV11-2 to TRBJ1-2, with a weak D call TRBD1 (5 bases). The V end was cut by 5 bases, the J end by 8 bases, with 24 bases between. CDR1 is SGHAT and CDR2 is FQNNGV in the germline V gene. This CDR3 comprises 16 residues. CDR3 loop: CASSLNTPQGQLGYTF. The CDR3 DNA is TGTGCCAGCAGCCTAAATACTCCCCAGGGTCAACTAGGCTACACCTTC.

This chain connects TRBV3-1 (or the pseudogene TRBV3-2) to TRBJ1-2; D may be TRBD1 (5 bases). CDR3 length: 15 amino acids. V was pared by 1 base and J by 8 bases, with 17 bases between. Germline V gene sequence: CDR1 LGHDT, CDR2 YNNKEL (reference sequence). As DNA, the CDR3 is TGTGCCAGCAGCCAAGTTTCTGGGGCAGGCGGAGGCTACACCTTC. Amino acid sequence: CASSQVSGAGGGYTF.